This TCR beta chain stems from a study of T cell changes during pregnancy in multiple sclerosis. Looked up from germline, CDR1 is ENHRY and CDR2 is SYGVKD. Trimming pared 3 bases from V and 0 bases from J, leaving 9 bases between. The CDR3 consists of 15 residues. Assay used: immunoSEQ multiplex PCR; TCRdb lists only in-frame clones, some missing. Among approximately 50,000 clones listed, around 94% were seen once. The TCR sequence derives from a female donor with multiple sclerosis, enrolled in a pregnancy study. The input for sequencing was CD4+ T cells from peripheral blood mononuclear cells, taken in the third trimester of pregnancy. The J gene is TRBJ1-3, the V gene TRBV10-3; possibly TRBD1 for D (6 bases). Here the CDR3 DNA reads TGTGCCATCAGTGACCGGGACAACTCTGGAAACACCATATATTTT. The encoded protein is CAISDRDNSGNTIYF.